Sequencing of this TCR beta chain was carried out in a study of T cells after yellow fever vaccination. Study in general: Preparation of the low-cell-number fractions used SMART-Seq v4 Ultra Low Input.

Study findings and constraints: It was a small share of clonotypes that appeared in both CD4 and CD8 compartments. Post-booster reappearance was seen for most primary-vaccination clones (nearly 97% CD4, around 88% CD8).

A note on this clonotype: The antigen remains unidentified.

Synthesis of TCR cDNA relied on 5'RACE template switching, which attached a universal primer site and UMIs. TCRdb reanalysed the 5' RACE reads using MiXCR and keeps one entry per CDR3 protein. This sample yields hundreds of thousands of distinct CDR3 sequences, of which approximately 21% are seen a single time; roughly an eighth belongs to the top ten. The sample in question was PBMCs, obtained 15 days after the yellow fever booster vaccination. This TCR derives from a man aged 25 to 40 who received the YFV17D yellow fever vaccine.

CDR3 region: CASSPGFSSPGEQYF. For the CDR3, the DNA is TGTGCCAGCAGCCCAGGGTTTTCAAGCCCCGGCGAGCAGTACTTC. The chain is built from TRBV6-1 and TRBJ2-7, with D perhaps TRBD1 (5 bases). V was pared by 6 bases and J by 6 bases, with 21 bases between. Per germline, CDR1 MNHNS and CDR2 SASEGT. The CDR3 is made up of 15 amino acids.